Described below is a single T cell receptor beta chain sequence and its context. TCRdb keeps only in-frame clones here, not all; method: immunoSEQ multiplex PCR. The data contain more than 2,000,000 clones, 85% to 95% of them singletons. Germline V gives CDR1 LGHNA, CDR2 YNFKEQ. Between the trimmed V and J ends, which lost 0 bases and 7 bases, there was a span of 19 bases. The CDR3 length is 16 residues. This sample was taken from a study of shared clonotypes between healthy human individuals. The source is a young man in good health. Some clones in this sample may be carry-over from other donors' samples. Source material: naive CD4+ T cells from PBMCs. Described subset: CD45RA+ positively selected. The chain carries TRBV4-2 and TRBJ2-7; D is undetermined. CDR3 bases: TGTGCCAGCAGCCAAGAGCCCCCTTGGGGTAATCCGGAGCAGTACTTC. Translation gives CASSQEPPWGNPEQYF.